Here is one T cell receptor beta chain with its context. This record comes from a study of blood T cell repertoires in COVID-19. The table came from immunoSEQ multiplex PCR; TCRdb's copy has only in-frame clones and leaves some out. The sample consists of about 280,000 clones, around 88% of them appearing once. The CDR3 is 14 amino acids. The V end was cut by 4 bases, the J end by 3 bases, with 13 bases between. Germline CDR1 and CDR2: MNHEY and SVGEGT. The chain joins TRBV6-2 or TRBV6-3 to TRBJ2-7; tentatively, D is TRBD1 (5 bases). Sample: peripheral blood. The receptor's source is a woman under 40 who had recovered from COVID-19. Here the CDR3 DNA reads TGTGCCAGCAGTTTGGGTGACAGAATCTACGAGCAGTACTTC. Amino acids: CASSLGDRIYEQYF.